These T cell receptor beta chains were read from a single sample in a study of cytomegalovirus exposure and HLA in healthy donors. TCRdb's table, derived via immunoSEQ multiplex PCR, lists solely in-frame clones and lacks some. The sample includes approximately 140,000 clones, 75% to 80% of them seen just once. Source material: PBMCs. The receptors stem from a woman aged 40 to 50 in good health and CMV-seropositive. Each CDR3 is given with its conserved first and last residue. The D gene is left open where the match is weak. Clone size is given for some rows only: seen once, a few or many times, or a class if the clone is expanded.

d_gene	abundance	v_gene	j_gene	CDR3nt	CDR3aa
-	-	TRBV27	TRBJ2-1	TGTGCCAGCAGTCTACAGGGGGAGGGAGTAGACAATGAGCAGTTCTTC	CASSLQGEGVDNEQFF
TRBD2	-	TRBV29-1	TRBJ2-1	TGCAGCGTTGTCCCGGGACTAGCGGGAGATGAGCAGTTCTTC	CSVVPGLAGDEQFF
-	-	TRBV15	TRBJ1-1	TGTGCCACCAGCAGAGATTTAGGGGCCTCGATATATGAAGCTTTCTTT	CATSRDLGASIYEAFF
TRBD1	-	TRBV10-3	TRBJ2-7	TGTGCCGTGAATTGGGACAGGGAGCCCTACGAGCAGTACTTC	CAVNWDREPYEQYF
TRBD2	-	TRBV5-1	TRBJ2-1	TGCGCCAGCAGCACCTCCTCAGCGGGAGGGCCCTCGGACTGGTTCTTC	CASSTSSAGGPSDWFF
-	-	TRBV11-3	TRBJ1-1	TGTGCCAGCAGCTCGGACAGTGGCACCGAAGCTTTCTTT	CASSSDSGTEAFF
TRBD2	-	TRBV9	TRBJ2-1	TGTGCCAGCAGCCCGAGAAGCGGGAGTCTCGATGAGCAGTTCTTC	CASSPRSGSLDEQFF
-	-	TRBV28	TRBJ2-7	TGTGCCAGCATCGGGCAAGGGACTTACTACGAGCAGTACTTC	CASIGQGTYYEQYF
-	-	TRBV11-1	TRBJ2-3	TGTGCCAGCAGCTTCCGGGGCACAGATACGCAGTATTTT	CASSFRGTDTQYF
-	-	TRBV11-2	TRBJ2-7	TGTGCTTCTCGTCCGACAGGGAGGCGGGTCTACGAGCAGTACTTC	CASRPTGRRVYEQYF
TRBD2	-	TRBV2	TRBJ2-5	TGTGCCAGCAGTGAAATAGGGACTAGCGGGTTACGGAGTATGCACTTC	CASSEIGTSGLRSMHF
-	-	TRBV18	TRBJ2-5	TGTGCCAGCTCGATGGTGCGGGAGACCCAGTACTTC	CASSMVRETQYF
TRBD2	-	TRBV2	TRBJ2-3	TGTGCCAGCAGGCCGGGACTAGCGGGAGTATTCGGCACAGATACGCAGTATTTT	CASRPGLAGVFGTDTQYF
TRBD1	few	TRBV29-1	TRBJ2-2	TGCAGCGTTTTGCCGGGACAGCCGAACACCGGGGAGCTGTTTTTT	CSVLPGQPNTGELFF
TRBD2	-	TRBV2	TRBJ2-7	TGTGCCAGCAGTGAATGGGGGACTAGCTCCTACGAGCAGTACTTC	CASSEWGTSSYEQYF
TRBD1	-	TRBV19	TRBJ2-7	TGTGCCAGTAGTATAGGGACAGGGGGTGTCGAGCAGTACTTC	CASSIGTGGVEQYF
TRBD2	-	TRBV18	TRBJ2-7	TGTGCCAGCTCACCGCCTAGCGGCTCCTACGAGCAGTACTTC	CASSPPSGSYEQYF
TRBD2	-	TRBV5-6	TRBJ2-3	TGTGCCAGCAGCTCCGAGGGCGGGAGTACAGATACGCAGTATTTT	CASSSEGGSTDTQYF
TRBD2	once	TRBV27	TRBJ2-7	TGTGCCAGCGGGACTAGCGGGAGAGGCGAGCAGTACTTC	CASGTSGRGEQYF
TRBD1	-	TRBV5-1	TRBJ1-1	TGCGCCAGCAGCTTGGGCGGCACAGGGGCTGGGACTGAAGCTTTCTTT	CASSLGGTGAGTEAFF
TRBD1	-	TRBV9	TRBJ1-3	TGTGCCAGCAGCGTAGCCCCTCAGGGGGCCGGAAACACCATATATTTT	CASSVAPQGAGNTIYF
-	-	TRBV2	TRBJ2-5	TGTGCCAGCAGTACTACATCGACAGTCTTAGAGACCCAGTACTTC	CASSTTSTVLETQYF
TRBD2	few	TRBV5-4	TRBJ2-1	TGTGCCAGCAGCTTGGGGTCGGGAGGCTACAATGAGCAGTTCTTC	CASSLGSGGYNEQFF
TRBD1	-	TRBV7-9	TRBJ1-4	TGTGCCAGCAGCGCCGACAGGGGGCGGTCGGGTGAAAAACTGTTTTTT	CASSADRGRSGEKLFF
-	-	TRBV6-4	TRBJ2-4	TGTGCCAGTAGTGACTCGAGAGCGGTAGCCAAAAACATTCAGTACTTC	CASSDSRAVAKNIQYF
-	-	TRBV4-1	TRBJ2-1	TGCGCCAGCAGCGTTGTATTAAGCGGCTACAATGAGCAGTTCTTC	CASSVVLSGYNEQFF
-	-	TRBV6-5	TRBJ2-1	TGTGCCAGCAGCAGGGGCAATGAGCAGTTCTTC	CASSRGNEQFF
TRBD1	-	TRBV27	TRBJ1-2	TGTGCCAGCATCCTAACAGGGGGCGATGGCTACACCTTC	CASILTGGDGYTF
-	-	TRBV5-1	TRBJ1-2	TGCGCCAGCAGCTTGGGGGAAGGAGGGTATGGCTACACCTTC	CASSLGEGGYGYTF
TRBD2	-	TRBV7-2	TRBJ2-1	TGTGCCGCAGGGAGGGCATACAATGAGCAGTTCTTC	CAAGRAYNEQFF